This T cell receptor beta chain was documented in a study of blood T cell repertoires in COVID-19. Study-wide context: There were acute and convalescent COVID-19 samples, and they came from the United States, Italy and Spain. Nucleic acid was either cDNA or gDNA, and it came from T cells, B-cell-depleted T cells, or PBMCs.

In the original analysis: Reference gene primers were amplified, and this amplification served to estimate nucleated cell counts. Some clones are missing from TCRdb's copy, which holds only in-frame ones; the method was immunoSEQ multiplex PCR. For V, J and clone size, that table is used; D and trimming come from the DNA. The table records 95,000 to 120,000 clones, approximately 80% of them present only once. The CDR3 runs to 16 residues. The chain is built from TRBV21-1 and TRBJ1-1; TRBD1 is the table's D call, not checked against the DNA. TRBV21-1 is an annotated pseudogene. Sequencing was performed on peripheral blood. The TCR comes from a woman in her 70s with acute or convalescent COVID-19. This chain's CDR3 is CASSKATDRVDTEAFF. The CDR3 DNA follows: TGTGCCAGCAGCAAAGCAACTGACAGGGTGGACACTGAAGCTTTCTTT.